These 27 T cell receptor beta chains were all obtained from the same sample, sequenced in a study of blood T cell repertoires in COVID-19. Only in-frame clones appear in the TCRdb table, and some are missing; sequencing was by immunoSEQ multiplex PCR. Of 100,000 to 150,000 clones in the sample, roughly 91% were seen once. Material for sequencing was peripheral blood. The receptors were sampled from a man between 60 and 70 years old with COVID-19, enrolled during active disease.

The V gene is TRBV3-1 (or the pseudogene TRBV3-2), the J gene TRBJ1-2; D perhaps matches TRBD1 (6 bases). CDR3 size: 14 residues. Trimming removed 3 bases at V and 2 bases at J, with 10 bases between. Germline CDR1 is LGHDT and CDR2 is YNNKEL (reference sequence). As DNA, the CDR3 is TGTGCCAGCAGCCAGAGGGACATCAACTATGGCTACACCTTC. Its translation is CASSQRDINYGYTF.

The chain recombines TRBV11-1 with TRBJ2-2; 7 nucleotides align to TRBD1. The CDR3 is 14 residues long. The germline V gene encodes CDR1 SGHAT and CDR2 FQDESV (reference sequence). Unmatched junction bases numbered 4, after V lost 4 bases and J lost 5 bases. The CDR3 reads CASSSDRSTGELFF. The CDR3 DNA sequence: TGTGCCAGCAGCTCGGACAGGTCGACCGGGGAGCTGTTTTTT.

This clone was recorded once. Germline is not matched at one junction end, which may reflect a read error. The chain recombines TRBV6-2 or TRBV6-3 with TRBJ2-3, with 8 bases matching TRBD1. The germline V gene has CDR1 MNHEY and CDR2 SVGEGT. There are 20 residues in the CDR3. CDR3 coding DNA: TGTGCCAGCAGTTCCTCCCCGAATTTTCTACAGGGGGTCCTCACAGATACGCAGTGTTTT. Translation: CASSSSPNFLQGVLTDTQCF.

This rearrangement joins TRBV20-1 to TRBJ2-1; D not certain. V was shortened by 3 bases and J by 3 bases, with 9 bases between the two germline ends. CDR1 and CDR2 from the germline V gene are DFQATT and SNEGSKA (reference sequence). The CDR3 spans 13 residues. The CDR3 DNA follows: TGCAGTGCTAGTCCAGGAATCTACAATGAGCAGTTCTTC. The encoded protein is CSASPGIYNEQFF.

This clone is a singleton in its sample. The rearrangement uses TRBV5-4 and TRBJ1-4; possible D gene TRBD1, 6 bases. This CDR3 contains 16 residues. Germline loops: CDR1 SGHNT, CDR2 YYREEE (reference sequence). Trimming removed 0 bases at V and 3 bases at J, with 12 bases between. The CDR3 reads CASSLVGGGPNEKLFF. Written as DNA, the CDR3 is TGTGCCAGCAGCTTGGTAGGGGGGGGTCCTAATGAAAAACTGTTTTTT.

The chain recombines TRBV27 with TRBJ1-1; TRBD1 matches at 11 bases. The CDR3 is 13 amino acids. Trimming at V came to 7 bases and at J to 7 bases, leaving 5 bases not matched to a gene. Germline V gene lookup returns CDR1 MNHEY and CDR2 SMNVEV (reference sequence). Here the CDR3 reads CASNGQGADEAFF. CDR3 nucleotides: TGTGCCAGCAACGGACAGGGGGCGGATGAAGCTTTCTTT.

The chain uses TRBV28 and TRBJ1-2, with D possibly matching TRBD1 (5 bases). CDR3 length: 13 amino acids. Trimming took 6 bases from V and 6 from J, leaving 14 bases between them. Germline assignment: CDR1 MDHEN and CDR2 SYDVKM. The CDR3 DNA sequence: TGTGCCAGCAGCCCCGGAGGGGAAGATGGCTACACCTTC. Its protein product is CASSPGGEDGYTF.

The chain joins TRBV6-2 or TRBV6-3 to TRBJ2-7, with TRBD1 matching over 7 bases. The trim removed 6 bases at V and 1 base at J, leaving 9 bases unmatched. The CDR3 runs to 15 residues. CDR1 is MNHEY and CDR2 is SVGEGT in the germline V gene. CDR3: CASRPSGQRSYEQYF. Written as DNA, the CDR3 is TGTGCCAGCAGACCTTCGGGACAGAGATCCTACGAGCAGTACTTC.

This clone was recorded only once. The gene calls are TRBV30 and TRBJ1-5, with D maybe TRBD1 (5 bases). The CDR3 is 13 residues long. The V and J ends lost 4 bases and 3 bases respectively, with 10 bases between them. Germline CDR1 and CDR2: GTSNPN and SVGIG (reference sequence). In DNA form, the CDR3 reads TGTGCCTGGACAACAGGATTCAATCAGCCCCAGCATTTT. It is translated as CAWTTGFNQPQHF.

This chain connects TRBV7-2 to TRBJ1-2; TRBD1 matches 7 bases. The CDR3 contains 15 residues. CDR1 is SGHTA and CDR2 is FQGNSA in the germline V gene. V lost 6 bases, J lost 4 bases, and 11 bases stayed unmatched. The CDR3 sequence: CASRYTGDRVYGYTF. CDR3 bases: TGTGCCAGCAGATATACAGGGGATCGGGTCTATGGCTACACCTTC.

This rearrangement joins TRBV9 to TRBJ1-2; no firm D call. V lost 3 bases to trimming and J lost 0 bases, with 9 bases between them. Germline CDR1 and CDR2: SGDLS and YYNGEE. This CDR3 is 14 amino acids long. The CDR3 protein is CASSGQLANYGYTF. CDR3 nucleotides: TGTGCCAGCAGCGGCCAACTTGCTAACTATGGCTACACCTTC.

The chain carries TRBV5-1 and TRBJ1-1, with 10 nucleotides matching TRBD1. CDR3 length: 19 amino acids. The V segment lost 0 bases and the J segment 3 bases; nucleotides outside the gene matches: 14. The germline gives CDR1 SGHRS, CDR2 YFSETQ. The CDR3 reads CASSLEPWGTGEVDTEAFF. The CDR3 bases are TGCGCCAGCAGCTTGGAACCGTGGGGGACAGGGGAGGTAGACACTGAAGCTTTCTTT.

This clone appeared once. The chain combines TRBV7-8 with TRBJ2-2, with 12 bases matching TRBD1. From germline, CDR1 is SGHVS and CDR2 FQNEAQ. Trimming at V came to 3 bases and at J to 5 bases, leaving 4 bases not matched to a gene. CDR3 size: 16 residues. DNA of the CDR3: TGTGCCAGCAGCTTTGGGACAGGGGGCCGGACCGGGGAGCTGTTTTTT. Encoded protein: CASSFGTGGRTGELFF.

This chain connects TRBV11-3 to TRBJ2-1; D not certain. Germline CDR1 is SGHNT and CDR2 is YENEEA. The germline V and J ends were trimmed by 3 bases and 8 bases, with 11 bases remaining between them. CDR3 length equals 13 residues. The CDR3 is CASSFSLGDEQFF. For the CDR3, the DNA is TGTGCCAGCAGCTTCTCACTGGGCGATGAGCAGTTCTTC.

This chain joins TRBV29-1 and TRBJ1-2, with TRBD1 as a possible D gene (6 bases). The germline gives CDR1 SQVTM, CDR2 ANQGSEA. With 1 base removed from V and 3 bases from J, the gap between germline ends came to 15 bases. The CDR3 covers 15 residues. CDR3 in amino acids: CSVEGGPGGDYGYTF. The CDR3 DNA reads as TGCAGCGTTGAAGGGGGGCCGGGTGGTGACTATGGCTACACCTTC. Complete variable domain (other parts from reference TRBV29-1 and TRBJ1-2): SAVISQKPSRDICQRGTSLTIQCQVDSQVTMMFWYRQQPGQSLTLIATANQGSEATYESGFVIDKFPISRPNLTFSTLTVSNMSPEDSSIYLCSVEGGPGGDYGYTFGSGTRLTVV.

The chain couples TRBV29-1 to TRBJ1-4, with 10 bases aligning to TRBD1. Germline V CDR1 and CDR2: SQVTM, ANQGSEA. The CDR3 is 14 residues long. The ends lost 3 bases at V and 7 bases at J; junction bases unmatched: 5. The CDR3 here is CSVDPDRGGEKLFF. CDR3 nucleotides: TGCAGCGTTGACCCGGACAGGGGGGGTGAAAAACTGTTTTTT.

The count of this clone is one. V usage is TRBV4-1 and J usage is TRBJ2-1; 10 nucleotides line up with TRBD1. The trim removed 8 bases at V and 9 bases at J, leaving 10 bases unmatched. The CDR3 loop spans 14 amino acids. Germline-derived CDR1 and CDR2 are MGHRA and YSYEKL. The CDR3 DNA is TGCGCCAGCGGCGGGGACAGGGGAAAGGGTGAGCAGTTCTTC. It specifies CASGGDRGKGEQFF.

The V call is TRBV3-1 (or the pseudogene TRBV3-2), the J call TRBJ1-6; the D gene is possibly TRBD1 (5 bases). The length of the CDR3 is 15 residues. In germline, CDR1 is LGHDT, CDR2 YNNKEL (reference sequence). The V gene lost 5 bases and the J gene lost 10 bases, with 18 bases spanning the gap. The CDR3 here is CASSFIAQARSPLHF. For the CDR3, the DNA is TGTGCCAGCAGCTTTATTGCACAGGCCCGGTCACCCCTCCACTTT.

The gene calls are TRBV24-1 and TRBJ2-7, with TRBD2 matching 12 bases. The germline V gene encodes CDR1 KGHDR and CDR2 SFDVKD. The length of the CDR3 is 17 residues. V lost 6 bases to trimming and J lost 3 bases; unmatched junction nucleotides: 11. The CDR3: CATSPHSGLAGLYEQYF. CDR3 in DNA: TGTGCCACCAGTCCTCACTCCGGACTAGCGGGGCTCTACGAGCAGTACTTC.

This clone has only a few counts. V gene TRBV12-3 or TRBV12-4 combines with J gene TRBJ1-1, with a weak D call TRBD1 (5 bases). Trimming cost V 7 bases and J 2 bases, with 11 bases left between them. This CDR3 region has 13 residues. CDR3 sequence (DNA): TGTGCCAGCACCCCTGACAGAAACACTGAAGCTTTCTTT. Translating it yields CASTPDRNTEAFF.

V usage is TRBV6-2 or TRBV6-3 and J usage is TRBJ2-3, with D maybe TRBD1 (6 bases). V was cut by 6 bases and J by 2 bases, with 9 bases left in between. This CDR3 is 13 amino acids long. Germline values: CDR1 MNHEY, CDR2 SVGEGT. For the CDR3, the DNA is TGTGCCAGCAGCAGGGACAACACAGATACGCAGTATTTT. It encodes CASSRDNTDTQYF.

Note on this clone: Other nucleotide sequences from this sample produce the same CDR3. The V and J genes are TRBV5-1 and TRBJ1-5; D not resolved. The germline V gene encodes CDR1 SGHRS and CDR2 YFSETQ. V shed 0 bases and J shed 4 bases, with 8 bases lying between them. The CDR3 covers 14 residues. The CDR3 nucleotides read TGCGCCAGCAGCTTGGCCGGTCAAAATCAGCCCCAGCATTTT. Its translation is CASSLAGQNQPQHF.

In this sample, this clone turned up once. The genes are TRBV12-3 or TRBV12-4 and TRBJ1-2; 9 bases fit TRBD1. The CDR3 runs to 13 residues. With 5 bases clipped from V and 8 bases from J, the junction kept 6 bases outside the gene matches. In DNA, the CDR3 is TGTGCCAGCAGTCCGGGGACAGGGAGGGGCTACACCTTC. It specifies CASSPGTGRGYTF.

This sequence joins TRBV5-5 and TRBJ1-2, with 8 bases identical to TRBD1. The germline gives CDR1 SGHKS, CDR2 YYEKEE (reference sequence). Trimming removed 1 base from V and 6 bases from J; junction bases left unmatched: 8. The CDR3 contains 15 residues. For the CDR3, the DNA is TGTGCCAGCAGCTTGAGCGGACAGGGTGTCCATGGCTACACCTTC. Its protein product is CASSLSGQGVHGYTF.

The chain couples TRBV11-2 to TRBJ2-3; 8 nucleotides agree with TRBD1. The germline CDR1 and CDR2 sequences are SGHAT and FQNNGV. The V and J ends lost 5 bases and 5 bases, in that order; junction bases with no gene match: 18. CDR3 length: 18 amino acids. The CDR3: CASSPLGPAAGGRDTQYF. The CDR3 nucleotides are TGTGCCAGCAGCCCCTTAGGCCCAGCTGCAGGGGGCCGAGATACGCAGTATTTT.

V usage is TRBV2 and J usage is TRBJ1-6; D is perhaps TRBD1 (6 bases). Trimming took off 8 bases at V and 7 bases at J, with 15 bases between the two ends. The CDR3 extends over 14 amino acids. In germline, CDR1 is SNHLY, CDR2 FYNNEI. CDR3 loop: CASGPGTLNSPLHF. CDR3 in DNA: TGTGCCAGCGGGCCCGGGACACTGAATTCACCCCTCCACTTT. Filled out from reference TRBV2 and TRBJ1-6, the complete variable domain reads EPEVTQTPSHQVTQMGQEVILRCVPISNHLYFYWYRQILGQKVEFLVSFYNNEISEKSEIFDDQFSVERPDGSNFTLKIRSTKLEDSAMYFCASGPGTLNSPLHFGNGTRLTVT.

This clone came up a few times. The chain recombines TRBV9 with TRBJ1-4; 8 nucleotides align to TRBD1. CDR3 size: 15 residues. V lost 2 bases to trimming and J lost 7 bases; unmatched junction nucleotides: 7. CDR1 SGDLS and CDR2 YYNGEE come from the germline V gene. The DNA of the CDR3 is TGTGCCAGCAGCGTCTCCCCAGGGGGCGTTGAAAAACTGTTTTTT. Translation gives CASSVSPGGVEKLFF.